A selection of T cell receptor beta chains follows, all from one sample in a study of early T cells in non-severe SARS-CoV-2 infection. TCRdb used MiXCR to reprocess the 5' RACE reads, holding one entry per CDR3 protein. The profile shows about 80,000 distinct CDR3 sequences, 8.5% to 10% of them singletons. The sample was whole blood. The receptors stem from an adult who was a healthcare worker with PCR-confirmed SARS-CoV-2 infection or an uninfected control (not recorded which). The CDR3 runs from the conserved cysteine through the conserved F or W. Each record gives: V gene, D gene, clone size, J gene, CDR3 length, CDR3 protein, CDR3 DNA. The D gene is left open where the match is weak. Size is stated for part of the rows, as once, few or many counts, or as a class when the clone is expanded.

>TRBV6-1|TRBD1|many|TRBJ2-7|14
CASSDFTGGNEQYF
TGTGCCAGCAGTGATTTTACAGGGGGCAACGAGCAGTACTTC
>TRBV5-1|NA|few|TRBJ2-7|15
CASSQGSQAVYEQYF
TGCGCCAGCAGCCAGGGTTCGCAGGCTGTCTACGAGCAGTACTTC
>TRBV29-1|TRBD1|NA|TRBJ1-2|15
CSVEGDRRARRGYTF
TGCAGCGTTGAGGGGGACAGGCGAGCCAGACGTGGCTACACCTTC
>TRBV27|NA|NA|TRBJ2-3|15
CASSLKGASTDTQYF
TGTGCCAGCAGTTTAAAAGGGGCGAGCACAGATACGCAGTATTTT
>TRBV20-1|NA|few|TRBJ2-7|11
CSARTAYEQYF
TGCAGTGCGAGGACGGCCTACGAGCAGTACTTC
>TRBV7-9|NA|many|TRBJ2-3|13
CASSFRPTDTQYF
TGTGCCAGCAGCTTCCGACCAACAGATACGCAGTATTTT
>TRBV28|NA|many|TRBJ1-2|12
CASSLVGSGYTF
TGTGCCAGCAGTTTAGTGGGTAGTGGCTACACCTTC
>TRBV10-2|NA|few|TRBJ2-2|15
CASGPPTALSGELFF
TGCGCCAGCGGCCCCCCGACAGCTCTTTCCGGGGAGCTGTTTTTT
>TRBV19|TRBD2|few|TRBJ2-1|17
CASSIDFASGSYNEQFF
TGTGCCAGTAGTATAGATTTTGCTAGCGGCTCCTACAATGAGCAGTTCTTC
>TRBV10-3|TRBD2|NA|TRBJ2-1|15
CAISPNSGSWNEQFF
TGTGCCATCAGCCCAAATAGCGGGAGTTGGAATGAGCAGTTCTTC
>TRBV15|NA|NA|TRBJ2-1|18
CATSRDRLGRRSYNEQFF
TGTGCCACCAGCAGAGATAGGCTCGGACGCCGCTCCTACAATGAGCAGTTCTTC
>TRBV3-1|NA|few|TRBJ1-4|18
CASSQDPRDGGSNEKLFF
TGTGCCAGCAGCCAAGATCCCCGTGATGGGGGTTCAAATGAAAAACTGTTTTTT
>TRBV6-6|NA|many|TRBJ1-6|14
CASSYSEMNSPLHF
TGTGCCAGCAGTTACTCGGAAATGAATTCACCCCTCCACTTT
>TRBV20-1|TRBD1|many|TRBJ1-2|15
CSASRGGTGRHGYTF
TGCAGTGCTAGTCGCGGGGGGACAGGGAGACACGGCTACACCTTC
>TRBV28|NA|many|TRBJ2-7|13
CASGGAANYEQYF
TGTGCCAGCGGGGGAGCGGCGAACTACGAGCAGTACTTC
>TRBV9|NA|few|TRBJ1-2|14
CASSVGSGLYGYTF
TGTGCCAGCAGCGTAGGGTCAGGGTTATATGGCTACACCTTC
>TRBV7-3|TRBD2|NA|TRBJ2-1|18
CASSLGLAGGHSGNEQFF
TGTGCCAGCAGCTTGGGACTAGCGGGAGGCCATTCTGGCAATGAGCAGTTCTTC
>TRBV5-1|NA|many|TRBJ2-7|12
CASSLDTYEQYF
TGCGCCAGCAGCTTGGATACTTACGAGCAGTACTTC
>TRBV20-1|TRBD1|NA|TRBJ2-1|13
CGAFGTAHNEQFF
TGCGGTGCTTTTGGGACAGCCCACAATGAGCAGTTCTTC
>TRBV2|TRBD2|NA|TRBJ2-7|14
CASSEMGLPYEQYF
TGTGCCAGCAGTGAAATGGGACTACCCTACGAGCAGTACTTC
>TRBV5-1|NA|many|TRBJ2-7|14
CASSLSSRGLEQYF
TGCGCCAGCAGCTTGTCGTCCCGTGGGTTGGAGCAGTACTTC
>TRBV5-8|TRBD2|many|TRBJ2-7|16
CASIPLRRGARNEQYF
TGTGCCAGCATCCCCCTCAGGCGGGGGGCCCGGAACGAGCAGTACTTC
>TRBV14|NA|many|TRBJ2-5|15
CASSFVGRGQETQYF
TGTGCCAGCAGCTTTGTCGGGAGAGGACAAGAGACCCAGTACTTC
>TRBV29-1|NA|NA|TRBJ2-7|12
CSVVEGSYEQYF
TGCAGCGTTGTCGAGGGTTCTTACGAGCAGTACTTC
>TRBV6-5|NA|few|TRBJ2-3|15
CASSKDSYPTDTQYF
TGTGCCAGCAGTAAAGACAGCTACCCCACAGATACGCAGTATTTT
>TRBV7-2|TRBD1|many|TRBJ2-5|15
CASSLARGFKETQYF
TGTGCCAGCAGCTTAGCCAGGGGGTTCAAAGAGACCCAGTACTTC
>TRBV12-3/TRBV12-4|NA|many|TRBJ1-5|13
CASGGRFNQPQHF
TGTGCCAGCGGCGGACGGTTCAATCAGCCCCAGCATTTT
>TRBV28|TRBD2|few|TRBJ2-5|17
CASSFWTSGTPEVTQYF
TGTGCCAGCAGTTTTTGGACTAGCGGGACCCCCGAAGTGACCCAGTACTTC
>TRBV18|TRBD1|few|TRBJ2-1|16
CASSPRTQGISNEQFF
TGTGCCAGCTCACCACGAACACAGGGGATTAGCAATGAGCAGTTCTTC
>TRBV7-2|TRBD1|many|TRBJ1-5|15
CASSSTGTGDQPQHF
TGTGCCAGCAGCTCAACCGGGACAGGGGATCAGCCCCAGCATTTT
>TRBV12-3/TRBV12-4|NA|many|TRBJ2-3|11
CASSFGDTQYF
TGTGCCAGCAGTTTTGGAGATACGCAGTATTTT
>TRBV20-1|TRBD1|NA|TRBJ1-1|12
CSTGTGYTEAFF
TGCAGCACCGGGACAGGGTATACTGAAGCTTTCTTT
>TRBV6-5|NA|many|TRBJ2-3|14
CASSYSRSTDTQYF
TGTGCCAGCAGTTACTCACGGAGCACAGATACGCAGTATTTT
>TRBV20-1|TRBD2|many|TRBJ2-3|16
CSARVVAGGGTDTQYF
TGCAGTGCTAGAGTTGTGGCGGGAGGTGGCACAGATACGCAGTATTTT
>TRBV14|NA|many|TRBJ2-3|12
CASSPFLDTQYF
TGTGCCAGCAGCCCCTTCCTGGATACGCAGTATTTT
>TRBV12-3/TRBV12-4|TRBD2|NA|TRBJ2-7|15
CASRSSGASSYEQYF
TGTGCCAGCAGGAGTAGCGGGGCCAGCTCCTACGAGCAGTACTTC
>TRBV4-1|NA|NA|TRBJ1-5|15
CASSQDQGTDQPQHF
TGCGCCAGCAGCCAAGATCAGGGGACTGATCAGCCCCAGCATTTT
>TRBV9|NA|NA|TRBJ2-3|14
CASSGGGEQDTQYF
TGTGCCAGCAGTGGTGGCGGGGAGCAAGATACGCAGTATTTT
>TRBV24-1|TRBD1|many|TRBJ2-3|13
CATSRQGIDTQYF
TGTGCCACCAGCAGACAGGGGATAGATACGCAGTATTTT
>TRBV7-2|NA|NA|TRBJ1-6|13
CASSLGGQSPLHF
TGTGCCAGCAGCTTAGGCGGGCAATCACCCCTCCACTTT
>TRBV7-9|NA|many|TRBJ2-7|13
CASSINYRDEQYF
TGTGCCAGCAGCATCAATTACCGGGACGAGCAGTACTTC
>TRBV28|NA|NA|TRBJ2-4|15
CASSFAGWSKNIRYF
TGTGCCAGCAGTTTCGCTGGTTGGAGCAAAAACATTCGGTACTTC
>TRBV5-1|TRBD1|few|TRBJ1-2|15
CASSLGGQPDYGYTF
TGCGCCAGCAGCTTGGGGGGACAGCCGGACTATGGCTACACCTTC
>TRBV7-3|TRBD1|many|TRBJ1-1|14
CASSLGQINTEAFF
TGTGCCAGCAGCTTGGGACAGATCAACACTGAAGCTTTCTTT